The 15 T cell receptor beta chains given below trace back to one sample, sequenced in a study of a mutant IDH1 vaccine in newly diagnosed glioma. TCRdb's table, derived via immunoSEQ multiplex PCR, lists solely in-frame clones and lacks some. Of tens of thousands of clones listed, 75% to 90% were seen once; the top ten hold 4% to 5.5%. Time point defined: week 47, end of study. Doses of 300 ug of mutant IDH1 20-mer peptide were given with topical imiquimod. Their target antigens are unknown. Sequenced material: PBMCs, taken from a glioma patient whose treatment included an IDH1 peptide vaccine. These receptors originate from a man aged 35 to 55 with glioma.

This sequence joins TRBV18 and TRBJ1-6, with D unresolved. Trimming took 2 bases from V and 7 from J, leaving 9 bases between them. CDR3 length: 14 residues. Per the germline V gene, CDR1 is KGHSH and CDR2 is LQKENI. CDR3 amino acids: CASSPVSDNSPLHF. The CDR3 nucleotides read TGTGCCAGCTCACCAGTATCAGACAATTCACCCCTCCACTTT.

The chain carries TRBV10-1 and TRBJ1-2; TRBD1 matches at 10 bases. CDR1 and CDR2 (germline): WNHNN, SYGVQD (reference sequence). This CDR3 spans 13 amino acids. With 8 bases clipped from V and 8 bases from J, the junction kept 8 bases outside the gene matches. The CDR3 nucleotides are TGCGCCAGCCGATCGACAGGGGGCGGCGGCTACACCTTC. Amino acids: CASRSTGGGGYTF.

The sample holds one count of this clone. This rearrangement joins TRBV7-2 to TRBJ2-7; a possible D gene is TRBD1 (6 bases). This CDR3 is 15 amino acids long. Germline CDR1 and CDR2: SGHTA and FQGNSA. Trimming pared 7 bases from V and 2 bases from J, leaving 18 bases between. The CDR3 DNA reads TGTGCCAGCACCCCCTTCCCAGGGGTTCCCTACGAGCAGTACTTC. This translates into CASTPFPGVPYEQYF.

The chain links TRBV7-2 to TRBJ2-7, with 12 bases aligning to TRBD2. Germline V gene lookup returns CDR1 SGHTA and CDR2 FQGNSA. The CDR3 is 16 amino acids. Trimming removed 4 bases from V and 0 bases from J; junction bases left unmatched: 4. CDR3 in DNA: TGTGCCAGCAGCTCCCTAGCGGGGGGGACCTCCTACGAGCAGTACTTC. Translation gives CASSSLAGGTSYEQYF.

The rearrangement uses TRBV5-1 and TRBJ2-1; possible D gene TRBD1, 6 bases. Trimming took off 0 bases at V and 3 bases at J, with 10 bases between the two ends. Germline values: CDR1 SGHRS, CDR2 YFSETQ. The CDR3 contains 15 residues. Written as DNA, the CDR3 is TGCGCCAGCAGCTTGGACCGGACAGTCTACAATGAGCAGTTCTTC. This codes for CASSLDRTVYNEQFF. Filled out from reference TRBV5-1 and TRBJ2-1, the complete variable domain reads KAGVTQTPRYLIKTRGQQVTLSCSPISGHRSVSWYQQTPGQGLQFLFEYFSETQRNKGNFPGRFSGRQFSNSRSEMNVSTLELGDSALYLCASSLDRTVYNEQFFGPGTRLTVL.

The J gene is TRBJ1-2, the V gene TRBV30, with D possibly being TRBD1 (6 bases). Germline assignment: CDR1 GTSNPN and CDR2 SVGIG (reference sequence). There are 12 residues in the CDR3. With 2 bases removed from V and 5 bases from J, the gap between germline ends came to 9 bases. The CDR3 spells CAWSPGQYGYTF. CDR3 in DNA: TGTGCCTGGAGTCCTGGACAGTATGGCTACACCTTC.

The chain carries TRBV6-5 and TRBJ2-3, with 8 bases identical to TRBD2. The CDR3 extends over 15 amino acids. Losses at the gene ends were 6 bases for V and 6 bases for J; bases not matched to a gene: 11. The germline gives CDR1 MNHEY, CDR2 SVGAGI. CDR3 amino acids: CASSYRPGGADTQYF. The DNA for the CDR3 is TGTGCCAGCAGCTACAGGCCGGGGGGGGCGGATACGCAGTATTTT.

The rearrangement links TRBV19 to TRBJ2-7, with D perhaps TRBD2 (7 bases). V lost 6 bases and J lost 6, with 18 bases in between. CDR1 LNHDA and CDR2 SQIVND come from the germline V gene (reference sequence). The CDR3 runs to 14 residues. The CDR3 is CASRVSGGAGEQYF. The DNA for the CDR3 is TGTGCCAGTAGGGTAAGTGGGGGGGCCGGCGAGCAGTACTTC. The entire variable domain, with the rest obtained from reference TRBV19 and TRBJ2-7, is as follows: DGGITQSPKYLFRKEGQNVTLSCEQNLNHDAMYWYRQDPGQGLRLIYYSQIVNDFQKGDIAEGYSVSREKKESFPLTVTSAQKNPTAFYLCASRVSGGAGEQYFGPGTRLTVT.

This clone came up a few times. The chain joins TRBV5-5 to TRBJ2-3, with 8 bases aligning to TRBD2. Germline V gene lookup returns CDR1 SGHKS and CDR2 YYEKEE (reference sequence). Trimming took 3 bases from V and 7 from J; bases not matched to a gene: 10. This CDR3 contains 15 residues. CDR3 DNA sequence: TGTGCCAGCAGCTATAACCCGGGGGGGCAATATACGCAGTATTTT. This codes for CASSYNPGGQYTQYF.

The V gene is TRBV7-2, the J gene TRBJ2-5, with 7 bases fitting TRBD1. Germline V gives CDR1 SGHTA, CDR2 FQGNSA. V lost 2 bases and J lost 2; bases outside the gene matches: 5. The CDR3 has 15 amino acids. CDR3 loop: CASSLRPRGQETQYF. For the CDR3, the DNA is TGTGCCAGCAGCTTACGGCCCAGGGGGCAAGAGACCCAGTACTTC.

The V and J genes are TRBV7-3 and TRBJ2-3; tentatively, D is TRBD2 (6 bases). Trimming took off 5 bases at V and 2 bases at J, with 20 bases between the two ends. The CDR3 runs to 17 residues. Germline V lookup: CDR1 SGHTA, CDR2 FQGTGA. The CDR3 is CASSPLSGVGFTDTQYF. The DNA of the CDR3 is TGTGCCAGCAGCCCTCTTAGCGGAGTGGGCTTCACAGATACGCAGTATTTT.

The V gene is TRBV29-1, the J gene TRBJ2-7; D uncertain. The CDR3 contains 15 residues. Trimming removed 7 bases at V and 4 bases at J, with 23 bases between. Germline V gene data show CDR1 as SQVTM and CDR2 as ANQGSEA. The CDR3 is CSAESGPSLGYEQYF. In DNA, the CDR3 is TGCAGCGCAGAATCCGGACCGTCTTTGGGGTACGAGCAGTACTTC.

The rearrangement joins TRBV10-3 to TRBJ2-7; no firm D call. The CDR3 consists of 15 residues. CDR1 ENHRY and CDR2 SYGVKD come from the germline V gene. The V and J ends lost 2 bases and 4 bases respectively, with 15 bases between them. In DNA, the CDR3 is TGTGCCATCAGTGAGCTGGAACAGAGTCGGTACGAGCAGTACTTC. Translation gives CAISELEQSRYEQYF.

The J gene is TRBJ2-7, the V gene TRBV7-2; D might be TRBD2 (6 bases). V shed 3 bases and J shed 6 bases, with 15 bases lying between them. The CDR3 spans 14 residues. The germline V gene has CDR1 SGHTA and CDR2 FQGNSA. The CDR3 bases are TGTGCCAGCAGCTTCGACGGGGACTTACGCGAGCAGTACTTC. This codes for CASSFDGDLREQYF.

This clone has only one observation. The rearrangement links TRBV18 to TRBJ2-1; the match to TRBD2 covers 11 bases. V lost 1 base to trimming and J lost 8 bases; unmatched junction nucleotides: 7. The CDR3 runs 16 residues. Germline V gives CDR1 KGHSH, CDR2 LQKENI. CDR3 region: CASSPQTSGITDEQFF. CDR3 in DNA: TGTGCCAGCTCACCACAGACTAGCGGGATCACCGATGAGCAGTTCTTC.